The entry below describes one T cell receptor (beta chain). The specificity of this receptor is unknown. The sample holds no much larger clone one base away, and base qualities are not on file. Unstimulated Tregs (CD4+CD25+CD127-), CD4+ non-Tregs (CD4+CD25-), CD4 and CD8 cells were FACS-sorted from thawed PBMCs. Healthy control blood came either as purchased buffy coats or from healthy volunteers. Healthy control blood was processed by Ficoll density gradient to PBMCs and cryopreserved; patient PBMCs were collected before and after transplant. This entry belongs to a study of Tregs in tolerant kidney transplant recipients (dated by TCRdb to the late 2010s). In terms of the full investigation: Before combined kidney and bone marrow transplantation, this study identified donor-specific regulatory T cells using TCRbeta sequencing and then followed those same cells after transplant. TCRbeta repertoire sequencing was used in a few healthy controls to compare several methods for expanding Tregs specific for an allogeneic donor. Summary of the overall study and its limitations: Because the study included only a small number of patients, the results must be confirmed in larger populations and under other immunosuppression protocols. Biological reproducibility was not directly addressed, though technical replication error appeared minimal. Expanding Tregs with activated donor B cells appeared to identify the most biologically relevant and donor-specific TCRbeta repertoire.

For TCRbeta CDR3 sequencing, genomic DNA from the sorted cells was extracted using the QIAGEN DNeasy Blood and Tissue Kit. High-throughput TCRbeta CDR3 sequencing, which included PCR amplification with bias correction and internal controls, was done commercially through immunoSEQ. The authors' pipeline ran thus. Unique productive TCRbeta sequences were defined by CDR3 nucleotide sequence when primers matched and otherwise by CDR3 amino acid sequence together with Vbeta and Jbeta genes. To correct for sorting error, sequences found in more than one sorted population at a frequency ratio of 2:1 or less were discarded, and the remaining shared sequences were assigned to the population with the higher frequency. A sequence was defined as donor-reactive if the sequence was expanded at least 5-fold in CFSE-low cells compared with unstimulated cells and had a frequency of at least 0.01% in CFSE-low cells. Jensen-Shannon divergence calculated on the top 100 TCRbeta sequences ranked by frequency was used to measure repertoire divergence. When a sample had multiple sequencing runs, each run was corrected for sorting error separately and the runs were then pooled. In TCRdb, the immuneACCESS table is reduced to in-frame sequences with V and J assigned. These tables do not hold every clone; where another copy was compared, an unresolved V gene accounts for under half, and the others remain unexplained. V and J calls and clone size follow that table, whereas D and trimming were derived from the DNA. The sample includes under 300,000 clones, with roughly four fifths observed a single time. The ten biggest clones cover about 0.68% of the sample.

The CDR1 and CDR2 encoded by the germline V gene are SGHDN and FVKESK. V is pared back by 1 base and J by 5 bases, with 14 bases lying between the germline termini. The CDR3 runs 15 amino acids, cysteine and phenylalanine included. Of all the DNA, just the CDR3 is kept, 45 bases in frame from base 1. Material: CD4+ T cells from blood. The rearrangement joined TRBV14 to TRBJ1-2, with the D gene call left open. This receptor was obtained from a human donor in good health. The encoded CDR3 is CASSQVGVPRYGYTF. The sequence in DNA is TGTGCCAGCAGCCAAGTTGGGGTCCCGAGGTATGGCTACACCTTC. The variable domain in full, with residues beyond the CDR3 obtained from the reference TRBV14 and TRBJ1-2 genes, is EAGVTQFPSHSVIEKGQTVTLRCDPISGHDNLYWYRRVMGKEIKFLLHFVKESKQDESGMPNNRFLAERTGGTYSTLKVQPAELEDSGVYFCASSQVGVPRYGYTFGSGTRLTVV.